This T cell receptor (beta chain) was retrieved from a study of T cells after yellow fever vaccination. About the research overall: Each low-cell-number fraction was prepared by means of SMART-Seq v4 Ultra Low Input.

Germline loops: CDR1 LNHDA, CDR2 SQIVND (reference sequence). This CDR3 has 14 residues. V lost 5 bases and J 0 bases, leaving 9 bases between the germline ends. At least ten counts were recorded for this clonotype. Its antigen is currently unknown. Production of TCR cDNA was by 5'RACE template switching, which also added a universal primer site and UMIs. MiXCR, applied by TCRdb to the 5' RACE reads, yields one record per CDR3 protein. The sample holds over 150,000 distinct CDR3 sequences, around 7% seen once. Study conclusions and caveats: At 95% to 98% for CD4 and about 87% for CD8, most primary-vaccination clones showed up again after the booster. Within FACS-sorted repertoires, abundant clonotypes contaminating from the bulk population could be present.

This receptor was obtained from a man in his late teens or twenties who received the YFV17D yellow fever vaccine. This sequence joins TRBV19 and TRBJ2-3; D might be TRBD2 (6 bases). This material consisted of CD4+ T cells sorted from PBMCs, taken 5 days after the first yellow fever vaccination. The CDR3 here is CASSDRGSTDTQYF. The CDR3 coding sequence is TGTGCCAGTAGTGACCGGGGGAGCACAGATACGCAGTATTTT.